This T cell receptor beta chain was obtained from a study of cytomegalovirus exposure and HLA in healthy donors. Study conclusions and caveats: HLA allele associations emerged for about 16,000 TCR beta sequences in a later analysis, at 0.05 false discovery rate. Excluded: some indistinguishable V segments such as TRBV6-2 and TRBV6-3.

With 60 Vbeta and 13 Jbeta primers, the PCR was carried out. Data came from immunoSEQ multiplex PCR; TCRdb stores just in-frame clones and leaves some out. The repertoire holds under 200,000 clones, roughly 80% seen once, with over 2% in the top ten. In regard to this clone: Its target is not known.

Looked up from germline, CDR1 is MNHNS and CDR2 is SASEGT. This CDR3 spans 16 amino acids. The V end was cut by 0 bases, the J end by 3 bases, with 15 bases between. Sequencing used PBMCs. This clonotype originated in a man between 60 and 75 years old in good health and CMV-seronegative. The chain uses TRBV6-1 and TRBJ2-7; a possible D gene is TRBD1 (6 bases). The CDR3 DNA reads TGTGCCAGCAGTGAAGCGAGGTCAGGGGCAAGCTACGAGCAGTACTTC. Translated, it gives CASSEARSGASYEQYF.